This paragraph covers one T cell receptor beta chain sequence. What it recognizes is unknown. The PCR made use of 60 Vbeta and 13 Jbeta primers. The assay was immunoSEQ multiplex PCR, and TCRdb's table has in-frame clones only and misses some. The repertoire table contains 130,000 or so clones. V lost 3 bases, J lost 6 bases, and 6 bases stayed unmatched. CDR3 length: 14 amino acids. Germline-derived CDR1 and CDR2 are SGDLS and YYNGEE. This sample stems from a study of cytomegalovirus exposure and HLA in healthy donors. Findings and caveats of the study: HLA restriction was apparent for most CMV-associated TCR beta chains in a later analysis.

Despite likely unrecorded immune exposures, the donors were nominally healthy at the time of sampling. The sequenced sample was PBMCs. The source of this sequence is a woman aged 40 to 50 in good health and CMV-seropositive. This rearrangement joins TRBV9 to TRBJ2-7, with TRBD1 identical over 10 bases. CDR3 in amino acids: CASSEQGQGSEQYF. In DNA form, the CDR3 reads TGTGCCAGCAGCGAACAGGGACAGGGGAGCGAGCAGTACTTC.